This is a list of T cell receptor beta chains from one sample in a study of naive and memory T cell subsets. TCRdb re-analysed the UMI-ligation and nested PCR reads in MiXCR, keeping a single row per CDR3 protein. The sample carries some 30,000 distinct CDR3 sequences, about a fifth recorded once. What was sequenced was effector memory CD4+ T cells from blood. Every receptor here comes from a human donor in good health. Each CDR3 is given with its conserved first and last residue. Each record gives: J gene, clone size, D gene, V gene, CDR3 DNA, CDR3 protein. The D gene is left open where the match is weak. Size tells how often a clone was seen (once, few, many) or the class of an expanded clone, and some rows leave it out.

>TRBJ1-1|few|.|TRBV20-1
TGCAGTGCTAGTTTATCGGCAGGGTTTGTCACTGAAGCTTTCTTT
CSASLSAGFVTEAFF
>TRBJ2-1|many|TRBD2|TRBV19
TGTGCCAGTAGTACACCTAGCGGGGCAAACAATGAGCAGTTCTTC
CASSTPSGANNEQFF
>TRBJ2-3|many|TRBD1|TRBV9
TGTGCCAGCAGCCCCCGGGACAGGGCTATGATGGATACGCAGTATTTT
CASSPRDRAMMDTQYF
>TRBJ2-5|few|TRBD2|TRBV20-1
TGCAGTGCTCGACCGGGACTAGCGGAGACCCAGTACTTC
CSARPGLAETQYF
>TRBJ2-7|medium-sized|TRBD2|TRBV6-2/TRBV6-3
TGTGCCAGCAGTTCCACCGGACTAGCGGGAGGGTGGTACGAGCAGTACTTC
CASSSTGLAGGWYEQYF
>TRBJ2-7|.|.|TRBV7-7
TGTGCCAGCAGCTCGGGCCTATACCCGTACGAGCAGTACTTC
CASSSGLYPYEQYF
>TRBJ2-4|.|TRBD1|TRBV28
TGTGCCAGCAGTCCCAGGGACAGGCCGTTCAACATTCAGTACTTC
CASSPRDRPFNIQYF
>TRBJ1-1|few|.|TRBV11-2
TGTGCCAGCCCTCGTGGGGGGCGATCAAACACTGAAGCTTTCTTT
CASPRGGRSNTEAFF
>TRBJ1-6|few|.|TRBV18
TGTGCCAGCTCACAGGGGACAAACGGCTCACCCCTCCACTTT
CASSQGTNGSPLHF
>TRBJ2-5|few|.|TRBV6-1
TGTGCCAGCAGTGAAGCGGCTAGGGTGAGAGAGACCCAGTACTTC
CASSEAARVRETQYF
>TRBJ1-6|few|.|TRBV12-3/TRBV12-4
TGTGCCAGCAGTTTTACAGCCAATAATTCACCCCTCCACTTT
CASSFTANNSPLHF
>TRBJ2-1|few|TRBD2|TRBV14
TGTGCCAGCAGCCAAGCGCCTAGCGGGCGTGGGAATGAGCAGTTCTTC
CASSQAPSGRGNEQFF
>TRBJ2-1|few|TRBD2|TRBV5-4
TGTGCCAGCAGCTTGTGGCCTAGCGGGAGTAGGGAGAATGAGCAGTTCTTC
CASSLWPSGSRENEQFF
>TRBJ1-6|.|.|TRBV19
TGTGCCAGTAGTACCTTGGGCCTTAATTCACCCCTCCACTTT
CASSTLGLNSPLHF
>TRBJ2-1|.|TRBD1|TRBV6-2/TRBV6-3
TGTGCCAGCAGTTACCTGACAGGGGCGAATGAGCAGTTCTTC
CASSYLTGANEQFF
>TRBJ1-5|few|.|TRBV18
TGTGCCAGCACCGGGACACATAACAATCAGCCCCAGCATTTT
CASTGTHNNQPQHF
>TRBJ1-5|.|.|TRBV20-1
TGCAGTGCTAGATACCTGAATCAGCCCCAGCATTTT
CSARYLNQPQHF